The clone carrying this TCR beta chain was detected only a few times. The time point here: patch test 2, 6 weeks after DPC sensitization. Treatment denoted: therapeutic diphenylcyclopropenone sensitization with weekly scalp DPC. Unfractionated whole blood served as the source for total RNA extraction. Ahead of applying each patch test, blood was sampled. Alopecia patients deemed DPC-suitable, aged 18 to 70, excluding pregnancy. The CDR3 runs 16 residues. CDR1 is SGHDN and CDR2 is FVKESK in the germline V gene. Between the trimmed V and J ends, which lost 4 bases and 0 bases, there was a span of 14 bases. The sample originates from a study of human T cells and chemical hapten exposure. The library attached unique molecular identifiers to individual cDNA molecules. TCRdb independently ran MiXCR on the RACE reads; one entry per CDR3 protein. Of tens of thousands of distinct CDR3 sequences in the sample, roughly a tenth are singletons; the top ten hold more than 13%.

Specimen: whole blood, collected in connection with sensitization to the hapten diphenylcyclopropenone (DPC). The receptor comes from a woman aged 30 to 39 with alopecia areata. Some clones in this sample may be carry-over from other donors' samples. The rearrangement links TRBV14 to TRBJ2-3; TRBD1 or TRBD2 may be the D gene (5 bases each). The CDR3 DNA is TGTGCCAGCAGCCTGGGGACGTCTATAAGCACAGATACGCAGTATTTT. It encodes CASSLGTSISTDTQYF. The full variable domain, with the rest looked up from reference TRBV14 and TRBJ2-3, is EAGVTQFPSHSVIEKGQTVTLRCDPISGHDNLYWYRRVMGKEIKFLLHFVKESKQDESGMPNNRFLAERTGGTYSTLKVQPAELEDSGVYFCASSLGTSISTDTQYFGPGTRLTVL.